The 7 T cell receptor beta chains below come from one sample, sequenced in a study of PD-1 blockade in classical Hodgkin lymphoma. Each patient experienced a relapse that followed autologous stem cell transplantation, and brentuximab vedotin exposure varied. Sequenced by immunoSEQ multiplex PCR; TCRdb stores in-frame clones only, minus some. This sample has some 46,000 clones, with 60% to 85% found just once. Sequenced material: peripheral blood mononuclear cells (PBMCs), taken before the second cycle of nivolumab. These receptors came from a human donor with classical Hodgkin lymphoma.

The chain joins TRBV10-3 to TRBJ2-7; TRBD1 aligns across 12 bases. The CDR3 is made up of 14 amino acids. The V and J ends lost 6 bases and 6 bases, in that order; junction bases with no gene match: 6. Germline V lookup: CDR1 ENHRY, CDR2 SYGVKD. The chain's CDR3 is CAIRGTGGGGEQYF. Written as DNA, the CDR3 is TGTGCCATCAGGGGGACAGGGGGCGGGGGCGAGCAGTACTTC.

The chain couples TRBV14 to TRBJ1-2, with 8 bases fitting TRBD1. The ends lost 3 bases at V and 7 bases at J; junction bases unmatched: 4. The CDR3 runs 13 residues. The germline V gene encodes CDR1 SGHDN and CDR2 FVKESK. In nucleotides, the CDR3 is TGTGCCAGCAGCCACGCAGGGGGCGTTGGCTACACCTTC. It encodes CASSHAGGVGYTF.

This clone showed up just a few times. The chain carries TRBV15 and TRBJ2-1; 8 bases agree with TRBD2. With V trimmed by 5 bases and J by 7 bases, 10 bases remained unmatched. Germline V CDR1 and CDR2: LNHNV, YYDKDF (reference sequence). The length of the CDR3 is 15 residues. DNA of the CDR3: TGTGCCACCAGCCCAGCGGGGGTCCTTAGGAATGAGCAGTTCTTC. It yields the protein CATSPAGVLRNEQFF.

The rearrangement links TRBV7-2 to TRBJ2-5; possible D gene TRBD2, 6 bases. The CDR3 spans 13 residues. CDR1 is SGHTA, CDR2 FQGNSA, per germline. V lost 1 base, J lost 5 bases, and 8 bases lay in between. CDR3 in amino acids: CASSLGRGETQYF. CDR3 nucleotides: TGTGCCAGCAGCTTAGGCCGGGGGGAGACCCAGTACTTC. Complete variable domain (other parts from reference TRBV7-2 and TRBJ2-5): GAGVSQSPSNKVTEKGKDVELRCDPISGHTALYWYRQSLGQGLEFLIYFQGNSAPDKSGLPSDRFSAERTGGSVSTLTIQRTQQEDSAVYLCASSLGRGETQYFGPGTRLLVL.

The CDR3 protein is CASSSLEGSPLHF. The DNA for the CDR3 is TGTGCCAGCAGTTCCTTAGAAGGGTCACCCCTCCACTTT. J is TRBJ1-6 and V is TRBV11-3; D remains ambiguous. This CDR3 is built from 13 residues. Looked up from germline, CDR1 is SGHNT and CDR2 is YENEEA. Trimming took off 6 bases at V and 10 bases at J, with 13 bases between the two ends.

CDR3 residues: CASSVDPGARDIQYF. DNA of the CDR3: TGTGCCAGCAGCGTAGACCCGGGGGCGAGAGACATTCAGTACTTC. V and J are TRBV9 and TRBJ2-4, with D tentatively TRBD1 or TRBD2 (6 bases each). CDR3 length: 15 residues. Germline CDR1 reads SGDLS; CDR2 reads YYNGEE. Trimming removed 0 bases at V and 8 bases at J, with 15 bases between.

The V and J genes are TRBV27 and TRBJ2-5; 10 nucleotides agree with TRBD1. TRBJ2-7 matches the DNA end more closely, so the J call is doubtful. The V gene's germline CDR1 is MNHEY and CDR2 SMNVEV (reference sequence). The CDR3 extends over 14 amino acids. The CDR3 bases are TGTGCCAGCTCCCGGGGGACAGGGGCCTTCGAGCAGTACTTC. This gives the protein CASSRGTGAFEQYF.